The entry below describes one T cell receptor (beta chain). Sequencing was performed with immunoSEQ multiplex PCR; in TCRdb, only in-frame clones are kept and a portion is missing. The sample consists of about 140,000 clones, around 90% of them appearing once. The ends were cut back, 4 bases at V and 4 bases at J, with 6 bases in the middle. This CDR3 region has 11 residues. Germline V gene lookup returns CDR1 SGHRS and CDR2 YFSETQ. This sample stems from a study of blood T cell repertoires in COVID-19. Sequenced sample: peripheral blood. The chain couples TRBV5-1 to TRBJ2-7; the D is unclear. The receptor was derived from a human donor in a cohort sampled during active COVID-19. The CDR3 protein is CASSPGYEQYF. The DNA of the CDR3 is TGCGCCAGCAGCCCCGGGTACGAGCAGTACTTC.